This T cell receptor beta chain was obtained from a study of beta chain features in type 1 diabetes. Every isolated RNA sample was fully reverse transcribed, so sequencing captured expressed TCRB transcripts. Libraries were prepared by immunoSEQ multiplex PCR; TCRdb keeps only in-frame clonotypes and omits some of them. There are 150,000 to 200,000 clones in the sample; roughly 60% occur only once, and nearly 0.09% lies in the top ten. Findings of the study overall: TCRB CDR3s from Type 1 diabetes patients were moderately but significantly shorter in all four CD4+ subsets.

In regard to this clone: Antigen unknown.

With 1 base removed from V and 4 bases from J, the gap between germline ends came to 13 bases. The CDR3 totals 15 residues. Germline V gene sequence: CDR1 GTSNPN, CDR2 SVGIG (reference sequence). Material for sequencing was naive CD4+ T cells from blood. The receptor was isolated from a man in his thirties or forties with type 1 diabetes. The gene calls are TRBV30 and TRBJ2-2; D possibly matches TRBD1 or TRBD2 (5 bases each). DNA for the CDR3: TGTGCCTGGAGTGAAGTAAAGGGGAGCACCGGGGAGCTGTTTTTT. Its translation: CAWSEVKGSTGELFF.